This TCR beta chain was recovered during a study of cytomegalovirus exposure and HLA in healthy donors. The germline gives CDR1 MNHEY, CDR2 SVGAGI. The J segment lost 13 bases and the V segment lost 0 bases, leaving 6 bases of the junction unmatched. This CDR3 contains 14 residues. PCR used 60 Vbeta primers and 13 Jbeta primers. The method was immunoSEQ multiplex PCR; TCRdb's version includes in-frame clones alone and lacks a portion of them. The table has 120,000 or so clones, roughly 80% seen once. The clonotype was recovered from a man younger than 45 in good health and CMV-seropositive. This sequence joins TRBV6-5 and TRBJ2-1; 10 positions match TRBD2. Sequencing was carried out using PBMCs. The CDR3 region has the DNA TGTGCCAGCAGTTACTCTTGGACTAGCGGCCTCCAGTTCTTC. It codes for CASSYSWTSGLQFF.